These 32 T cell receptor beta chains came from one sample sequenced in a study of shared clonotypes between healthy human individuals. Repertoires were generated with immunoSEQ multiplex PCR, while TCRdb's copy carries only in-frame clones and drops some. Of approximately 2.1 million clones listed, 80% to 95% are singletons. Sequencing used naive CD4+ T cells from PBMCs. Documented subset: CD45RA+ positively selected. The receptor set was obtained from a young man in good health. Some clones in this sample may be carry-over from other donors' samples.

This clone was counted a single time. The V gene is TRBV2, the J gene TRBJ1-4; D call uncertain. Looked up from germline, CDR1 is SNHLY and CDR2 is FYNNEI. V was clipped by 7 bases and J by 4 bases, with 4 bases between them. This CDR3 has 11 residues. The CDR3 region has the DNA TGTGCCAGCAAGGGTAATGAAAAACTGTTTTTT. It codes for CASKGNEKLFF.

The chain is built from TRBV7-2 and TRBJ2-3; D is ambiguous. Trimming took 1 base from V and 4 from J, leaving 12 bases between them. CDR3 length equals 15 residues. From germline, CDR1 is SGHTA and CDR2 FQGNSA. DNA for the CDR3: TGTGCCAGCAGCTTAGAAGCTATCCCAGCAGATACGCAGTATTTT. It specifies CASSLEAIPADTQYF.

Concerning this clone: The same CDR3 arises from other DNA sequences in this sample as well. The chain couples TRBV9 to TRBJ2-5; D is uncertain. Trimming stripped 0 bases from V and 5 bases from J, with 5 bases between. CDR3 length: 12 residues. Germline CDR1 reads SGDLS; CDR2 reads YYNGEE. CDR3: CASSVEGETQYF. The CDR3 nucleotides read TGTGCCAGCAGCGTAGAAGGGGAGACCCAGTACTTC.

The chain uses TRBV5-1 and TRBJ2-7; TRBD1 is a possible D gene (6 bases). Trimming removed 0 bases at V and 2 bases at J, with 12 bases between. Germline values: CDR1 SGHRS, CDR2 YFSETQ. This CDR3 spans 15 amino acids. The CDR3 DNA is TGCGCCAGCAGCTTGGTGCCAGGGGCCACCTACGAGCAGTACTTC. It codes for CASSLVPGATYEQYF.

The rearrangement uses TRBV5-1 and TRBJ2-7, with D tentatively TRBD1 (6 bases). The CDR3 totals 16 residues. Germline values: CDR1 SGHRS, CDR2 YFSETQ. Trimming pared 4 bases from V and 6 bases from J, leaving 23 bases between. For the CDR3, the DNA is TGCGCCAGCAGCGTCCGGGACACCACACGAGGAGGCGAGCAGTACTTC. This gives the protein CASSVRDTTRGGEQYF.

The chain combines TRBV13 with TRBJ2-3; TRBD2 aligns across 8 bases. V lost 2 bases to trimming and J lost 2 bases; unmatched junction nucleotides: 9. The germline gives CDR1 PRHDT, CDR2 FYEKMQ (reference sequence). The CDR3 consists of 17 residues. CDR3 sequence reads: CASSLRVAGKATDTQYF. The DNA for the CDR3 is TGTGCCAGCAGCTTAAGGGTAGCGGGGAAAGCCACAGATACGCAGTATTTT.

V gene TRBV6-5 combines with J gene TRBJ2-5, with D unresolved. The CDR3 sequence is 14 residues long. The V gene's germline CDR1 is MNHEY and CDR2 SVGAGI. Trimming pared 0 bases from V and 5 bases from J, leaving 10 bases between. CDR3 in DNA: TGTGCCAGCAGTTACTCTTTCAGGCTTGAGACCCAGTACTTC. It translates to CASSYSFRLETQYF.

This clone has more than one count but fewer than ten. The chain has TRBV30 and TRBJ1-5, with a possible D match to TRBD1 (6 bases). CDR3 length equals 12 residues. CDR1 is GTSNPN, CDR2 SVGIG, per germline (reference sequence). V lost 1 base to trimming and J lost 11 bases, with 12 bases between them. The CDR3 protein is CAWSDQGRTQHF. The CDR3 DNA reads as TGTGCCTGGAGTGACCAGGGGAGGACCCAGCATTTT.

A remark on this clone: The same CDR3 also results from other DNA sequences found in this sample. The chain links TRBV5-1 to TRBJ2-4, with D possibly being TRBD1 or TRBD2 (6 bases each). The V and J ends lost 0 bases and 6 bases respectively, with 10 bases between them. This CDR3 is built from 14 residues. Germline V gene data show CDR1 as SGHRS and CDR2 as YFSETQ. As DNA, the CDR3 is TGCGCCAGCAGCTTGGCGGGGGCTGGAAACATTCAGTACTTC. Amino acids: CASSLAGAGNIQYF.

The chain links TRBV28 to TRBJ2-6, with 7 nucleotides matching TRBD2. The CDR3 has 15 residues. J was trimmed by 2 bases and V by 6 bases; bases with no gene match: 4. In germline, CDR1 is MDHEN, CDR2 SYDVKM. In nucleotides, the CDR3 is TGTGCCAGCAGAGTGGGAGGGGCTGGGGCCAACGTCCTGACTTTC. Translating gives CASRVGGAGANVLTF.

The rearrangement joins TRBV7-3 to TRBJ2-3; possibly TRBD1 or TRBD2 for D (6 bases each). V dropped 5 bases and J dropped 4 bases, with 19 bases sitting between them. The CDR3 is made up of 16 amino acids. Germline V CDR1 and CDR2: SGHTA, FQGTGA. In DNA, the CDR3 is TGTGCCAGCAGCAGCGGTGGGGGGCTCGACCCAGATACGCAGTATTTT. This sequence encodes CASSSGGGLDPDTQYF. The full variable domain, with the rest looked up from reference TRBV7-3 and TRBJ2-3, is GAGVSQTPSNKVTEKGKYVELRCDPISGHTALYWYRQSLGQGPEFLIYFQGTGAADDSGLPNDRFFAVRPEGSVSTLKIQRTERGDSAVYLCASSSGGGLDPDTQYFGPGTRLTVL.

In DNA, the CDR3 is TGTGCCAGCTCACCTGGGGCAGGGACTACCTATGGCTACACCTTC. Amino acid sequence: CASSPGAGTTYGYTF. The chain is built from TRBV18 and TRBJ1-2; a weak D match, TRBD1 (5 bases). From germline, CDR1 is KGHSH and CDR2 LQKENI. V gave up 3 bases and J gave up 4 bases, with 15 bases separating them. The CDR3 sequence is 15 residues long. Drawing the rest from reference TRBV18 and TRBJ1-2, the complete variable domain is NAGVMQNPRHLVRRRGQEARLRCSPMKGHSHVYWYRQLPEEGLKFMVYLQKENIIDESGMPKERFSAEFPKEGPSILRIQQVVRGDSAAYFCASSPGAGTTYGYTFGSGTRLTVV.

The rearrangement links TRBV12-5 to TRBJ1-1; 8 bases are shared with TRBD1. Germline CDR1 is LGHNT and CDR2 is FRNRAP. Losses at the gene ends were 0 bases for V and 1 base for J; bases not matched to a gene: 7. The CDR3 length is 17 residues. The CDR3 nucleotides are TGTGCTAGTGGTTTGGTACTCGGACAGGGCGGGAACACTGAAGCTTTCTTT. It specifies CASGLVLGQGGNTEAFF.

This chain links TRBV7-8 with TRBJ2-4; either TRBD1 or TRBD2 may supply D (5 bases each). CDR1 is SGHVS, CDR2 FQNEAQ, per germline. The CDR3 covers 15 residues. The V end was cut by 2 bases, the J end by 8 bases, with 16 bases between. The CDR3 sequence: CASSLSLRGRDIQYF. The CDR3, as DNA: TGTGCCAGCAGCTTATCTTTGAGGGGTAGAGACATTCAGTACTTC.

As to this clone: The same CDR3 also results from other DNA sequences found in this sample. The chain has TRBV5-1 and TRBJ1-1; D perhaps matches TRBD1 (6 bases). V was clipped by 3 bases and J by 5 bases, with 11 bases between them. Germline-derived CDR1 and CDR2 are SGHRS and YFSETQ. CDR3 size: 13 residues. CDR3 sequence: CASSYRVGTEAFF. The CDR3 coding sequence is TGCGCCAGCAGCTACAGGGTGGGGACTGAAGCTTTCTTT.

The CDR3 reads CASSLLRGPTGELFF. CDR3 bases: TGTGCCAGCAGTTTACTCAGGGGTCCGACCGGGGAGCTGTTTTTT. V is TRBV27 and J is TRBJ2-2; D may be TRBD1 (6 bases). V was shortened by 2 bases and J by 5 bases, with 12 bases between the two germline ends. Germline V lookup: CDR1 MNHEY, CDR2 SMNVEV (reference sequence). The length of the CDR3 is 15 residues.

The chain's CDR3 is CASSWYSYNEQFF. Written as DNA, the CDR3 is TGTGCCAGTAGTTGGTACAGTTACAATGAGCAGTTCTTC. The chain joins TRBV19 to TRBJ2-1; D is unresolved. Trimming took off 5 bases at V and 4 bases at J, with 9 bases between the two ends. This CDR3 region has 13 residues. Per the germline V gene, CDR1 is LNHDA and CDR2 is SQIVND (reference sequence).

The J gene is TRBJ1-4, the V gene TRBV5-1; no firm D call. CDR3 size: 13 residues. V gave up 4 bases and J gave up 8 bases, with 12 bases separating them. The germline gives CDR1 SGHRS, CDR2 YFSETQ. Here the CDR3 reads CASSAYRAEKLFF. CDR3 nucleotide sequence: TGCGCCAGCAGCGCGTACAGAGCCGAAAAACTGTTTTTT.

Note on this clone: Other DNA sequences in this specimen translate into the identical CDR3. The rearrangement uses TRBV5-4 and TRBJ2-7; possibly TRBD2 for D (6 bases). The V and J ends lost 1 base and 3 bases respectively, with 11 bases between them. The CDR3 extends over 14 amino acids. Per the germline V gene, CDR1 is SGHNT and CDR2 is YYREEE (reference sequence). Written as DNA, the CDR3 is TGTGCCAGCAGCTTGAGCGGGCCCCACTACGAGCAGTACTTC. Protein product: CASSLSGPHYEQYF.

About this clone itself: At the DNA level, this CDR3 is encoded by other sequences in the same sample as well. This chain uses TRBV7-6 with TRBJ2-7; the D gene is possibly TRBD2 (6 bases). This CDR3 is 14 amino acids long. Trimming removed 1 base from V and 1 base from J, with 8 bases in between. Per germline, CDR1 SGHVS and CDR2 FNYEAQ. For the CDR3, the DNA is TGTGCCAGCAGCTTAGTGGGGGGATCCTACGAGCAGTACTTC. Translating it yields CASSLVGGSYEQYF.

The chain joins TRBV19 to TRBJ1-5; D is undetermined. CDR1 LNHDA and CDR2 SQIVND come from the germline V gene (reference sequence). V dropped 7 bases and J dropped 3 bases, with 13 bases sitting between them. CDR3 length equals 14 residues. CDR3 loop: CASNLASHNQPQHF. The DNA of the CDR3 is TGTGCCAGTAATCTGGCGTCCCACAATCAGCCCCAGCATTTT.

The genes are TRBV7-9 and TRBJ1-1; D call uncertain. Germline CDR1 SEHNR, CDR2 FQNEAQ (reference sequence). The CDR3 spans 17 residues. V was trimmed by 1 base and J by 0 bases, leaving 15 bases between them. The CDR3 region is CASSLGTEVTMNTEAFF. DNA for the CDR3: TGTGCCAGCAGCTTAGGGACGGAGGTAACAATGAACACTGAAGCTTTCTTT.

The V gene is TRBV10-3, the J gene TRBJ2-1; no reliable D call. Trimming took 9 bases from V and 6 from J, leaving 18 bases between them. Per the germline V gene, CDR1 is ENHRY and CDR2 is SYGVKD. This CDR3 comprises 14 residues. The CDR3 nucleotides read TGTGCCATAAACTCGACCCGAAACTTCAATGAGCAGTTCTTC. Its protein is CAINSTRNFNEQFF.

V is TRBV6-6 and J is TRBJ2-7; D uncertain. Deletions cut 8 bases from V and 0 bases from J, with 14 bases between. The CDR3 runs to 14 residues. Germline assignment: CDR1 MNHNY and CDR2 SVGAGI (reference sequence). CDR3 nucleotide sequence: TGTGCCAGCCAGTGGGCGGAAAGCTCCTACGAGCAGTACTTC. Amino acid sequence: CASQWAESSYEQYF.

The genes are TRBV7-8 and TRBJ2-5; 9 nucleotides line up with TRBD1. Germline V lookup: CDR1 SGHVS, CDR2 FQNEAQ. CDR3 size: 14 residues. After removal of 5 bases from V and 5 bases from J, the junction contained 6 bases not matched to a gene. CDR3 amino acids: CASSPTGGGETQYF. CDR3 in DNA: TGTGCCAGCAGCCCAACAGGGGGCGGGGAGACCCAGTACTTC.

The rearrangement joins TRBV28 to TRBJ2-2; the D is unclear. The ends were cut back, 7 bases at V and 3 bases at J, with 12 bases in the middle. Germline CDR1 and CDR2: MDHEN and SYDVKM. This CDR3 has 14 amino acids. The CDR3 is CASTIDTDTGELFF. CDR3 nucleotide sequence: TGTGCCAGCACCATTGACACGGACACCGGGGAGCTGTTTTTT.

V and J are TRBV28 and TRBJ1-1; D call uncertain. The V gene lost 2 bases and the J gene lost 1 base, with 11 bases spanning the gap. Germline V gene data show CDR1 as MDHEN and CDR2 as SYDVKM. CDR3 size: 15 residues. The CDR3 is CASSLRTLWNTEAFF. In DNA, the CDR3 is TGTGCCAGCAGTTTAAGGACCCTGTGGAACACTGAAGCTTTCTTT. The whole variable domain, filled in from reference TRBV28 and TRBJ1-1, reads DVKVTQSSRYLVKRTGEKVFLECVQDMDHENMFWYRQDPGLGLRLIYFSYDVKMKEKGDIPEGYSVSREKKERFSLILESASTNQTSMYLCASSLRTLWNTEAFFGQGTRLTVV.

CDR3 in amino acids: CASGAIVQTEAFF. Written as DNA, the CDR3 is TGTGCCAGCGGAGCTATAGTCCAAACTGAAGCTTTCTTT. The V and J genes are TRBV6-1 and TRBJ1-1; D gene unclear. The CDR3 is 13 residues long. The germline V gene has CDR1 MNHNS and CDR2 SASEGT. V gave up 8 bases and J gave up 5 bases, with 15 bases separating them.

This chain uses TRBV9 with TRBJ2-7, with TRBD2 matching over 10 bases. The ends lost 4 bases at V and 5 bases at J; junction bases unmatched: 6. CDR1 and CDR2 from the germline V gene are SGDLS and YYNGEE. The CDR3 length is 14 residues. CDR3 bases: TGTGCCAGCAGCTTTAGCGGGAGGACAGACGAGCAGTACTTC. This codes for CASSFSGRTDEQYF.

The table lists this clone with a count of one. The CDR3 here is CAWARLAGVEQYF. CDR3 nucleotides: TGTGCCTGGGCAAGACTAGCGGGAGTGGAGCAGTACTTC. The rearrangement links TRBV30 to TRBJ2-7; the match to TRBD2 covers 12 bases. V gave up 5 bases and J gave up 7 bases; unmatched junction bases: 6. The CDR3 has 13 amino acids. Per germline, CDR1 GTSNPN and CDR2 SVGIG (reference sequence). Variable domain in full (rest from reference TRBV30 and TRBJ2-7): SQTIHQWPATLVQPVGSPLSLECTVEGTSNPNLYWYRQAAGRGLQLLFYSVGIGQISSEVPQNLSASRPQDRQFILSSKKLLLSDSGFYLCAWARLAGVEQYFGPGTRLTVT.

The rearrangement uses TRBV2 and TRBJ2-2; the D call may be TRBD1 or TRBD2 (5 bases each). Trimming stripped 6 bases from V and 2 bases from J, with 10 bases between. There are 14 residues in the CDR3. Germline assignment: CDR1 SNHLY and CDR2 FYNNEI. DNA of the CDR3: TGTGCCAGCAGGGGACGTATAAACACCGGGGAGCTGTTTTTT. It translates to CASRGRINTGELFF.

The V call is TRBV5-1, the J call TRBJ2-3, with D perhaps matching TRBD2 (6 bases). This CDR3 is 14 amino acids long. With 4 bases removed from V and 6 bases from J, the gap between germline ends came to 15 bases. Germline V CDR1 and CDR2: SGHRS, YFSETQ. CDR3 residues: CASSVEGRSDTQYF. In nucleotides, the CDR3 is TGCGCCAGCAGCGTGGAGGGGCGGTCCGATACGCAGTATTTT.